Listed below are T cell receptor beta chains from one sample, sequenced in a study of T cell repertoires in cytomegalovirus infection. These receptors are not linked to any known antigen. One entry per CDR3 protein results from TCRdb running MiXCR on the reads. Of fewer than 850,000 distinct CDR3 sequences listed, about 28% are singletons. The material was cultured CD8+ T cells from PBMCs, obtained from culture after CMV antigen stimulation. Every receptor here comes from a human donor in good health (CMV status not recorded). Some clones in this sample may be carry-over from other donors' samples. The CDR3 runs from the conserved cysteine through the conserved F or W.

v_gene: TRBV20-1
CDR3aa: CSARDRTTGELFF

v_gene: TRBV2
CDR3aa: CASSGVRGLRYNEQFF

v_gene: TRBV6-5
CDR3aa: CASSPKGEKLFF

v_gene: TRBV6-1
CDR3aa: CASSDSRGQGDNEQFF

v_gene: TRBV19
CDR3aa: CASSRNRERSNQPQHF

v_gene: TRBV11-2
CDR3aa: CASSFGGSSYNSPLHF

v_gene: TRBV2
CDR3aa: CASTGDRRNYGYTF

v_gene: TRBV4-1
CDR3aa: CASSPRGGTGDADTQYF

v_gene: TRBV7-8
CDR3aa: CASSAQFYSNQPQHF

v_gene: TRBV7-9
CDR3aa: CASSPRGGGIDSYEQYF

v_gene: TRBV6-2/TRBV6-3
CDR3aa: CASSYGAGLGETQYF

v_gene: TRBV5-1
CDR3aa: CASSWWGGSNTEAFF

v_gene: TRBV7-8
CDR3aa: CASSPDRGSWNEQFF

v_gene: TRBV10-3
CDR3aa: CAIRDSNYGYTF

v_gene: TRBV5-1
CDR3aa: CASSPKGSPEAFF

v_gene: TRBV7-2
CDR3aa: CASSPLAGTKRETQYF

v_gene: TRBV5-6
CDR3aa: CASSLFVLGNQPQHF

v_gene: TRBV6-2/TRBV6-3
CDR3aa: CASRIGFEQFF

v_gene: TRBV13
CDR3aa: CASSGRLQGKRNTIYF

v_gene: TRBV12-3/TRBV12-4
CDR3aa: CASSPGTGANGYTF

v_gene: TRBV9
CDR3aa: CASSVDGARGSGELFF

v_gene: TRBV6-6
CDR3aa: CASSWRPRETQYF

v_gene: TRBV12-3/TRBV12-4
CDR3aa: CASRSGVYGYTF

v_gene: TRBV12-3/TRBV12-4
CDR3aa: CASSLFLGKEGANTGELFF

v_gene: TRBV25-1
CDR3aa: CASSEYGQPQHF

v_gene: TRBV4-3
CDR3aa: CASSQYWRGEETQYF

v_gene: TRBV7-6
CDR3aa: CASSETGNEQFF

v_gene: TRBV29-1
CDR3aa: CSVRGDTQNGANVLTF

v_gene: TRBV27
CDR3aa: CASSWDSPYNEQFF

v_gene: TRBV13
CDR3aa: CASSLGTGGSYNSPLHF

v_gene: TRBV27
CDR3aa: CASSPPGQGATGELFF

v_gene: TRBV27
CDR3aa: CASSPHWGQRETQYF

v_gene: TRBV13
CDR3aa: CASSFQSSLADTDTQYF

v_gene: TRBV7-8
CDR3aa: CASSLGPSAKNIQYF

v_gene: TRBV6-2/TRBV6-3
CDR3aa: CASSLQGAFYNEQFF

v_gene: TRBV25-1
CDR3aa: CASSEFGMNTEAFF

v_gene: TRBV7-6
CDR3aa: CASSPPGTDYETQYF

v_gene: TRBV4-1
CDR3aa: CASSQEAANNEQFF

v_gene: TRBV2
CDR3aa: CASKDLRPYF

v_gene: TRBV7-9
CDR3aa: CASSFGTSPGETQYF

v_gene: TRBV28
CDR3aa: CAITDSINIQYF

v_gene: TRBV13
CDR3aa: CASSLRGLDEAFF

v_gene: TRBV6-5
CDR3aa: CASSSFSPGGQPQHF

v_gene: TRBV20-1
CDR3aa: CSALLTGTGSSTAYGYTF

v_gene: TRBV7-6
CDR3aa: CASKGGGTGPLFF